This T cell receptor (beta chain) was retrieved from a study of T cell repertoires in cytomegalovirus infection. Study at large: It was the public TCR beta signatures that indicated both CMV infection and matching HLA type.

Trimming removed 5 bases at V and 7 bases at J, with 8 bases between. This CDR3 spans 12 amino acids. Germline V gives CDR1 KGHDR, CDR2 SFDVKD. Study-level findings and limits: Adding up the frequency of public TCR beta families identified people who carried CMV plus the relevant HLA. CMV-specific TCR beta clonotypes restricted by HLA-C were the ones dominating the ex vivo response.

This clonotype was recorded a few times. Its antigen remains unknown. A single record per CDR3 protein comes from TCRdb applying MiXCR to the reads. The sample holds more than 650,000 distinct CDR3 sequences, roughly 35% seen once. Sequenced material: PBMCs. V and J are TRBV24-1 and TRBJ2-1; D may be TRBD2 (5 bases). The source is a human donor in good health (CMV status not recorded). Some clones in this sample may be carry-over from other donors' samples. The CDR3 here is CATSAGMNEQFF. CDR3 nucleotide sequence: TGTGCCACCAGTGCCGGGATGAATGAGCAGTTCTTC.